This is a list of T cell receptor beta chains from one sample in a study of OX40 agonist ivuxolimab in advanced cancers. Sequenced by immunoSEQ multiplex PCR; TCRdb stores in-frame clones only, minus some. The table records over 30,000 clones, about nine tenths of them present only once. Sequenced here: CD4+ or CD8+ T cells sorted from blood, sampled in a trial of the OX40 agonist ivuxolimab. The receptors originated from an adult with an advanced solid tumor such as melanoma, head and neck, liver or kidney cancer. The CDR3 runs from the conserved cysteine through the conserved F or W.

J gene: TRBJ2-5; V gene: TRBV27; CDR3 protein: CASSLLTGIGETQYF
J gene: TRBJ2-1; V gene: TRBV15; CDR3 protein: CATSVNNEQFF
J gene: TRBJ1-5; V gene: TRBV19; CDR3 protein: CASSPLQGRYQPQHF
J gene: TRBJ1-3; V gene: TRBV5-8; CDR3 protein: CASSLPRDSFSGNTIYF
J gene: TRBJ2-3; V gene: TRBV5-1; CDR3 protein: CASSLARTDLVTDTQYF
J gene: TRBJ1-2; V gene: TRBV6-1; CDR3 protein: CASSEARQGAHYGYTF
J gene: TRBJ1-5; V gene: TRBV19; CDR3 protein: CASSHNQPQHF
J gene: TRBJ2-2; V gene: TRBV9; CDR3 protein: CASSARDSNTGELFF
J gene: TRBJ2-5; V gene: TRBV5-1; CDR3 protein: CASSEDRSQETQYF
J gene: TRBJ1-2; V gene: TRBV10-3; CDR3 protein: CAISETPPGQGAYGYTF
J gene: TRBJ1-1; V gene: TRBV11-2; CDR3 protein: CASSWGSGTEAFF
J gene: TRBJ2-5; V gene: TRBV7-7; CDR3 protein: CASSLTSGVETQYF
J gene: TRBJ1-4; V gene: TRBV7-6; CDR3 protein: CASSSDEKLFF
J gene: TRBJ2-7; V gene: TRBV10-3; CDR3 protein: CAISGGGGASYEQYF
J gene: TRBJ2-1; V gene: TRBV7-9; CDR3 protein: CASSPPAVNEQFF